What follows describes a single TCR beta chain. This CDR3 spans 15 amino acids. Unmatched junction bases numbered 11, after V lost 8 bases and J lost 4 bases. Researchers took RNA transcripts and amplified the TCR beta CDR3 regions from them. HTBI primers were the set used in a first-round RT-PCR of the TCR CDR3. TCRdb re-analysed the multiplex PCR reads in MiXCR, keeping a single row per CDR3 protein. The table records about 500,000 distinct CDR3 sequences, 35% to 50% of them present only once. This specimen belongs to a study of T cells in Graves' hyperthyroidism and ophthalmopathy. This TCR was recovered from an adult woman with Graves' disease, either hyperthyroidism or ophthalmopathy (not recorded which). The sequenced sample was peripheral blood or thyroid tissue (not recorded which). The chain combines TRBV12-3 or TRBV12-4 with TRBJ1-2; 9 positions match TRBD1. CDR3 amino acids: CASYGQGISGYGYTF. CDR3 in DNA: TGTGCCAGCTATGGACAGGGGATCTCGGGCTATGGCTACACCTTC.